These 14 T cell receptor beta chains originate from one sample sequenced in a study of naive and memory T cell subsets (dated by TCRdb to 2017 to 2019). The library was prepared using UMI-ligation and nested PCR. Sequenced on an Illumina MiSeq. The ligated cDNA was amplified by four rounds of PCR, in which nested alpha and beta constant region primers were used together with the SP2 primer. The public reads were run again by TCRdb, first through fastp at Q25 and then through MiXCR, and only productive beta chains were kept. CDR3 protein sequences are deduplicated, and each keeps its most common genes and DNA. The sample profile shows fewer than 35,000 distinct CDR3 sequences; approximately 7.1% of them were found once. Clones ranked in the top ten supply approximately 2.8% of the sample. The label giving this sample's treatment or condition can be read as: skin biopsy from PPD injection site in Mantoux-positive individual. The study reported a robust and sensitive protocol to amplify, sequence and analyze TCRs, based on 3' ligation of a UMI-containing oligonucleotide to TCR cDNA.

Sequences were derived from skin, sampled from a tuberculin skin test site. These receptors all come from an adult in good health.

This clonotype was seen ten or more times. The DNA for the CDR3 is TGTGCCAGCAGCTTTACAGAGATGAACACTGAAGCTTTCTTT. Its protein is CASSFTEMNTEAFF. V usage is TRBV6-2 or TRBV6-3 and J usage is TRBJ1-1; D gene ambiguous. In germline, CDR1 is MNHEY, CDR2 SVGEGT. This CDR3 region has 14 residues. V lost 6 bases, J lost 0 bases, and 11 bases lay in between.

This chain connects TRBV2 to TRBJ1-5; D ambiguous. Germline V gene data show CDR1 as SNHLY and CDR2 as FYNNEI. V lost 0 bases and J lost 4, with 7 bases in between. There are 14 residues in the CDR3. In DNA form, the CDR3 reads TGTGCCAGCAGTGAAGCGTGGAGGAATCAGCCCCAGCATTTT. Encoded protein: CASSEAWRNQPQHF.

J is TRBJ1-5 and V is TRBV10-1; D remains unclear. Germline CDR1 and CDR2: WNHNN and SYGVQD (reference sequence). Deletions cut 2 bases from V and 0 bases from J, with 5 bases between. The CDR3 is made up of 14 amino acids. DNA for the CDR3: TGCGCCAGCAGTGAGGGTGGTAGCAATCAGCCCCAGCATTTT. Translation gives CASSEGGSNQPQHF.

This clonotype was observed many times. The rearrangement joins TRBV5-1 to TRBJ2-5; D gene unclear. The germline V and J ends were trimmed by 0 bases and 2 bases, with 8 bases remaining between them. This CDR3 contains 14 residues. The germline V gene has CDR1 SGHRS and CDR2 YFSETQ. The CDR3 DNA sequence: TGCGCCAGCAGCTTGGAAGGGCGGCAAGAGACCCAGTACTTC. Its protein is CASSLEGRQETQYF. The full variable domain, completed using reference TRBV5-1 and TRBJ2-5, is KAGVTQTPRYLIKTRGQQVTLSCSPISGHRSVSWYQQTPGQGLQFLFEYFSETQRNKGNFPGRFSGRQFSNSRSEMNVSTLELGDSALYLCASSLEGRQETQYFGPGTRLLVL.

This clonotype was found a few times. The chain uses TRBV5-1 and TRBJ2-7; possibly TRBD2 for D (6 bases). V was trimmed by 6 bases and J by 2 bases, leaving 15 bases between them. The CDR3 loop spans 14 amino acids. CDR1 SGHRS and CDR2 YFSETQ come from the germline V gene. The DNA of the CDR3 is TGCGCCAGCAACCCCGCGGGGACCGCCTACGAGCAGTACTTC. Encoded protein: CASNPAGTAYEQYF. Full variable domain (remainder filled in from reference TRBV5-1 and TRBJ2-7): KAGVTQTPRYLIKTRGQQVTLSCSPISGHRSVSWYQQTPGQGLQFLFEYFSETQRNKGNFPGRFSGRQFSNSRSEMNVSTLELGDSALYLCASNPAGTAYEQYFGPGTRLTVT.

The chain carries TRBV2 and TRBJ2-1; D ambiguous. The CDR3 has 14 amino acids. CDR1 SNHLY and CDR2 FYNNEI come from the germline V gene. V was pared by 2 bases and J by 11 bases, with 16 bases between. The CDR3 spells CASSEYTQKIQQFF. Written as DNA, the CDR3 is TGTGCCAGCAGTGAATATACCCAAAAGATCCAGCAGTTCTTC.

This clonotype was seen many times. The chain combines TRBV6-9 with TRBJ2-2; TRBD1 matches at 9 bases. CDR1 and CDR2 (germline): MNHGY, SVAAGI. This CDR3 is 14 amino acids long. Trimming took 8 bases from V and 7 from J; bases not matched to a gene: 8. The CDR3 loop reads CASGPQGANGELFF. CDR3 DNA sequence: TGTGCCAGCGGACCACAGGGGGCTAACGGGGAGCTGTTTTTT.

CDR3 sequence (DNA): TGTGCCAGCAGTTCGGACAGGGGTGGCAATCAGCCCCAGCATTTT. Amino acids: CASSSDRGGNQPQHF. The rearrangement joins TRBV2 to TRBJ1-5; 9 bases line up with TRBD1. Per the germline V gene, CDR1 is SNHLY and CDR2 is FYNNEI. J lost 2 bases, V lost 5 bases, and 4 bases had no gene match. This CDR3 is 15 amino acids long.

This clonotype showed up many times. V is TRBV5-6 and J is TRBJ2-7; D is unclear. Germline CDR1 is SGHDT and CDR2 is YYEEEE. Between the trimmed V and J ends, which lost 0 bases and 3 bases, there was a span of 4 bases. There are 12 residues in the CDR3. The DNA for the CDR3 is TGTGCCAGCAGCTTGGGGCGCTACGAGCAGTACTTC. Encoded protein: CASSLGRYEQYF.

This clonotype was detected a few times. The chain links TRBV5-1 to TRBJ2-7; the match to TRBD1 covers 7 bases. V shed 5 bases, J shed 2 bases, and the junction held 7 bases outside the gene matches. Germline CDR1 SGHRS, CDR2 YFSETQ. This CDR3 region has 14 residues. CDR3 bases: TGCGCCAGCAGAACCGGGACAGCCACCTACGAGCAGTACTTC. Its protein product is CASRTGTATYEQYF.

Within the sample, this clonotype is medium-sized. The CDR3 DNA reads as TGCAGTGCTAAAACCGGGACAGGGTGGTACGAGCAGTACTTC. Protein sequence: CSAKTGTGWYEQYF. The rearrangement links TRBV20-1 to TRBJ2-7, with 9 bases aligning to TRBD1. The germline V gene encodes CDR1 DFQATT and CDR2 SNEGSKA (reference sequence). V was clipped by 4 bases and J by 4 bases; unmatched bases: 8. The CDR3 has 14 amino acids.

Ten or more counts support this clonotype. The rearrangement uses TRBV4-2 and TRBJ1-5, with 8 bases fitting TRBD1. Germline CDR1 and CDR2: LGHNA and YNFKEQ. This CDR3 comprises 16 residues. V gave up 4 bases and J gave up 5 bases; unmatched junction bases: 10. DNA for the CDR3: TGTGCCAGCAGCCCCCAGCCGGGACAGGACCATCAGCCCCAGCATTTT. As protein: CASSPQPGQDHQPQHF.

This clonotype was detected many times. The rearrangement joins TRBV5-6 to TRBJ2-3; 10 bases agree with TRBD2. In germline, CDR1 is SGHDT, CDR2 YYEEEE. The length of the CDR3 is 15 residues. V dropped 1 base and J dropped 6; count of bases not matched to a gene: 5. Here the CDR3 DNA reads TGTGCCAGCAGCTTGACTAGCGGGGTCTCGGATACGCAGTATTTT. Translation gives CASSLTSGVSDTQYF.

This clonotype has ten or more counts. This rearrangement joins TRBV4-2 to TRBJ1-1; tentative D call: TRBD1 (5 bases). The CDR3 loop spans 14 amino acids. CDR1 LGHNA and CDR2 YNFKEQ come from the germline V gene. V dropped 6 bases and J dropped 7 bases, with 18 bases sitting between them. DNA for the CDR3: TGTGCCAGCAGGGGCATGACAGAAGGCCATGAAGCTTTCTTT. This codes for CASRGMTEGHEAFF.